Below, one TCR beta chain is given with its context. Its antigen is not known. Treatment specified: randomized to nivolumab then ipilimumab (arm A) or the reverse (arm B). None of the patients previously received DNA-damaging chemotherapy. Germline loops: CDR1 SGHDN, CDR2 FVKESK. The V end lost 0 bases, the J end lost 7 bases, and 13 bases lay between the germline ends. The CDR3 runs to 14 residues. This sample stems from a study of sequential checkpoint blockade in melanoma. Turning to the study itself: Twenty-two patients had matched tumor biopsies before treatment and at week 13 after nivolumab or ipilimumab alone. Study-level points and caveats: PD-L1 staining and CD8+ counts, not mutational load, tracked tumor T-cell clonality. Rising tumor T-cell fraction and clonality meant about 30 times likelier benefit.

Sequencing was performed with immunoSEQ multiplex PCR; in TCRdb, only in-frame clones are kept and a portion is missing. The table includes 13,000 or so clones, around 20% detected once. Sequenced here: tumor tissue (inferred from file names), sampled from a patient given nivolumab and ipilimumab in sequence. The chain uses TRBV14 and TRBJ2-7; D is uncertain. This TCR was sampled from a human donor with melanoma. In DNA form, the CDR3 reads TGTGCCAGCAGCCAAGAGCCCGTTCCCGTGGAGCAGTACTTC. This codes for CASSQEPVPVEQYF.